The clone carrying this TCR beta chain was found many times. The record originates from a study of shared clonotypes between healthy human individuals. In the original workflow: Junction-only sequences without quality scores came from ImmunoSEQ, so filtering differed. The protocol was immunoSEQ multiplex PCR, while the TCRdb copy is restricted to in-frame clones and leaves out a portion. V, J and clone size derive from that table, while D and trimming were established from the DNA sequence. The table records some 450,000 clones, 77% of them present only once. About 100 million PBMCs were counted before genomic DNA extraction. The CDR3 has 11 amino acids. V gave up 6 bases and J gave up 2 bases, with 8 bases separating them. CDR1 and CDR2 (germline): DFQATT, SNEGSKA (reference sequence).

This receptor was identified in a middle-aged woman in good health. Some clones in this sample may be carry-over from other donors' samples. This sequence joins TRBV20-1 and TRBJ2-7, with a tentative D call TRBD1 (5 bases). Specimen: PBMCs. The CDR3 loop is CSARQTYEQYF. The DNA for the CDR3 is TGCAGTGCCCGACAGACCTACGAGCAGTACTTC.